These 18 T cell receptor beta chains were all obtained from the same sample, sequenced in a study of neurological immune-mediated disorders. MiXCR, run by TCRdb on the 5' RACE reads, gives a single entry per CDR3 protein. The data hold tens of thousands of distinct CDR3 sequences, with under 5% observed a single time. Sequenced: PBMCs. The source of these receptors is a man aged 45-65 years with multiple sclerosis.

This clonotype was seen at least ten times. This chain joins TRBV9 and TRBJ1-6; D might be TRBD1 (6 bases). V lost 0 bases and J 10 bases, leaving 14 bases between the germline ends. Germline CDR1 reads SGDLS; CDR2 reads YYNGEE. This CDR3 has 15 residues. The DNA of the CDR3 is TGTGCCAGCAGCGTAGAGCCAGGGGCAGGGTCACCCCTCCACTTT. It specifies CASSVEPGAGSPLHF.

The J gene is TRBJ2-5, the V gene TRBV6-6; 9 bases agree with TRBD2. CDR3 length equals 14 residues. V was pared by 7 bases and J by 3 bases, with 6 bases of the junction left unmatched. CDR1 is MNHNY and CDR2 is SVGAGI in the germline V gene (reference sequence). The CDR3 coding sequence is TGTGCCAGCACTCTAGCGGGGACTAAAGAGACCCAGTACTTC. The encoded protein is CASTLAGTKETQYF.

This clonotype was seen many times. The J gene is TRBJ2-3, the V gene TRBV5-1, with D possibly matching TRBD2 (6 bases). CDR1 is SGHRS and CDR2 is YFSETQ in the germline V gene. The CDR3 consists of 14 residues. Between the trimmed V and J ends, which lost 7 bases and 4 bases, there was a span of 16 bases. The CDR3 reads CASLPAGSADTQYF. CDR3 bases: TGCGCCAGCCTCCCGGCGGGGTCGGCAGATACGCAGTATTTT.

This clonotype turned up a few times. This chain joins TRBV25-1 and TRBJ1-2, with 7 bases aligning to TRBD1. With 10 bases clipped from V and 2 bases from J, the junction kept 4 bases outside the gene matches. The CDR3 is made up of 12 amino acids. Per germline, CDR1 MGHDK and CDR2 SYGVNS. The CDR3 loop is CATSTGNYGYTF. The CDR3 DNA reads TGTGCCACCTCGACAGGGAACTATGGCTACACCTTC.

In its sample, this clonotype was seen many times. The rearrangement links TRBV20-1 to TRBJ1-4, with TRBD1 matching 7 bases. CDR1 and CDR2 from the germline V gene are DFQATT and SNEGSKA (reference sequence). The CDR3 extends over 16 amino acids. V lost 1 base and J lost 2; bases outside the gene matches: 7. CDR3 DNA sequence: TGCAGTGCTAGAGCGGCAGGGGGAACGACTAATGAAAAACTGTTTTTT. Translating gives CSARAAGGTTNEKLFF.

There are many counts of this clonotype. The rearrangement joins TRBV5-6 to TRBJ1-5; D gene uncertain. Germline CDR1 reads SGHDT; CDR2 reads YYEEEE. With 0 bases removed from V and 5 bases from J, the gap between germline ends came to 9 bases. The CDR3 is 14 amino acids. The CDR3 sequence is CASSLGGNDQPQHF. CDR3 sequence (DNA): TGTGCCAGCAGCTTGGGGGGAAACGATCAGCCCCAGCATTTT.

This clonotype was seen ten or more times. This rearrangement joins TRBV5-1 to TRBJ1-6; maybe TRBD1 (5 bases). The germline gives CDR1 SGHRS, CDR2 YFSETQ. V lost 5 bases to trimming and J lost 6 bases, with 12 bases between them. The CDR3 length is 14 residues. CDR3 sequence reads: CASRSQGINSPLHF. DNA of the CDR3: TGCGCCAGCAGGTCCCAGGGTATTAATTCACCCCTCCACTTT.

This clonotype came up many times. This chain joins TRBV5-1 and TRBJ1-2; possibly TRBD1 for D (6 bases). Trimming removed 3 bases at V and 2 bases at J, with 17 bases between. The CDR3 loop spans 16 amino acids. Germline-derived CDR1 and CDR2 are SGHRS and YFSETQ. CDR3 sequence (DNA): TGCGCCAGCAGCTGGGGCTCGGGGGGCGCAAACTATGGCTACACCTTC. Its translation: CASSWGSGGANYGYTF.

V usage is TRBV11-2 and J usage is TRBJ2-3, with 10 bases fitting TRBD1. Germline V gives CDR1 SGHAT, CDR2 FQNNGV. V shed 5 bases and J 1 base; nucleotides not matched to a gene: 3. This CDR3 has 15 residues. CDR3 DNA: TGTGCCAGCAGCAACGGGACAGGGGGCACAGATACGCAGTATTTT. Translating gives CASSNGTGGTDTQYF.

This clonotype was counted ten times or more. The chain employs TRBV3-1 and TRBJ2-7, with D uncertain. V was cut by 3 bases and J by 2 bases, with 11 bases left in between. CDR1 is LGHDT and CDR2 is YNNKEL in the germline V gene (reference sequence). This CDR3 is built from 14 residues. CDR3 residues: CASSQGTGAYEQYV. The CDR3 region has the DNA TGTGCCAGCAGCCAGGGAACTGGAGCCTACGAGCAGTACGTC.

This clonotype was seen many times. V gene TRBV12-3 or TRBV12-4 combines with J gene TRBJ1-5; 8 bases line up with TRBD1. The J segment lost 9 bases and the V segment lost 5 bases, leaving 12 bases of the junction unmatched. CDR3 size: 15 residues. The CDR3 sequence is CASSVAGTGILPQHF. As DNA, the CDR3 is TGTGCCAGCAGTGTCGCCGGGACAGGCATCCTGCCCCAGCATTTT.

This clonotype was seen repeatedly, ten times or more. The chain joins TRBV4-1 to TRBJ1-4; 7 bases fit TRBD1. Trimming took 5 bases from V and 2 from J; bases not matched to a gene: 5. The CDR3 loop spans 15 amino acids. Germline V gives CDR1 MGHRA, CDR2 YSYEKL. DNA for the CDR3: TGCGCCAGCAGCAGGGGGCTCATCACTAATGAAAAACTGTTTTTT. It is translated as CASSRGLITNEKLFF.

Concerning this clonotype: The CDR3 end shows no conserved phenylalanine or tryptophan, and so a read error is likely. V gene TRBV4-2 combines with J gene TRBJ1-2, with TRBD1 identical over 7 bases. Germline V gene sequence: CDR1 LGHNA, CDR2 YNFKEQ. The J segment lost 7 bases and the V segment lost 3 bases, leaving 8 bases of the junction unmatched. The CDR3 loop spans 14 amino acids. CDR3 nucleotide sequence: TGTGCCAGCAGCCAGTCGGACAGGCAGAGTGGCTACACCAAC. This translates into CASSQSDRQSGYTN.

Only a few counts were recorded for this clonotype. Since a much larger clone is just one base distant, this may be a read error. The chain carries TRBV5-1 and TRBJ2-7, with D hard to call. CDR3 size: 12 residues. The germline V and J ends were trimmed by 5 bases and 7 bases, with 13 bases remaining between them. Germline loops: CDR1 SGHRS, CDR2 YFSETQ. The CDR3 DNA follows: TGCGCCAGCAGTGTGAACGGGCAAGAGCAGTACTTC. Translation: CASSVNGQEQYF.

This clonotype has a count of ten or more. The genes are TRBV7-2 and TRBJ2-6; perhaps TRBD2 as D (6 bases). Germline-derived CDR1 and CDR2 are SGHTA and FQGNSA. V lost 3 bases and J 2 bases, leaving 17 bases between the germline ends. The CDR3 runs to 18 residues. The CDR3 DNA follows: TGTGCCAGCAGCTTTTCGGGAGTCACTCCCACTGGGGCCAACGTCCTGACTTTC. This codes for CASSFSGVTPTGANVLTF.

The sample holds many counts of this clonotype. This chain uses TRBV15 with TRBJ1-1; D is ambiguous. Germline V gene sequence: CDR1 LNHNV, CDR2 YYDKDF (reference sequence). This CDR3 region has 14 residues. The ends were cut back, 0 bases at V and 5 bases at J, with 10 bases in the middle. The CDR3 bases are TGTGCCACCAGCAGAGACAGAGGGATTACTGAAGCTTTCTTT. As protein: CATSRDRGITEAFF. The whole variable domain, remainder taken from reference TRBV15 and TRBJ1-1, is DAMVIQNPRYQVTQFGKPVTLSCSQTLNHNVMYWYQQKSSQAPKLLFHYYDKDFNNEADTPDNFQSRRPNTSFCFLDIRSPGLGDTAMYLCATSRDRGITEAFFGQGTRLTVV.

This clonotype was seen ten or more times. The rearrangement joins TRBV7-2 to TRBJ2-1; 8 bases are a match to TRBD1. Per the germline V gene, CDR1 is SGHTA and CDR2 is FQGNSA. The CDR3 has 15 amino acids. V lost 5 bases to trimming and J lost 8 bases; unmatched junction nucleotides: 11. The CDR3: CASSIGQGFSYEQFF. DNA for the CDR3: TGTGCCAGCAGCATCGGACAGGGCTTTAGCTATGAGCAGTTCTTC.

This clonotype was observed at least ten times. The rearrangement joins TRBV7-8 to TRBJ2-5, with D possibly matching TRBD1 (6 bases). The V end was cut by 1 base, the J end by 1 base, with 22 bases between. The CDR3 runs 19 residues. Germline loops: CDR1 SGHVS, CDR2 FQNEAQ. CDR3 sequence: CASSLVGLGAGELQETQYF. CDR3 coding DNA: TGTGCCAGCAGCTTAGTCGGGCTGGGGGCAGGGGAACTCCAAGAGACCCAGTACTTC.